The clone carrying this TCR beta chain has a handful of counts. The data are from a study of regulatory T cells in long-lasting Graves disease. CDR3-region Arm-PCR and iRepertoire HTBI primers produced the TCR beta libraries. TCRdb used MiXCR to reprocess the multiplex PCR reads, holding one entry per CDR3 protein. The repertoire holds more than 300,000 distinct CDR3 sequences, with roughly 24% as singletons. The V gene lost 3 bases and the J gene lost 4 bases, with 6 bases spanning the gap. The CDR3 is 12 amino acids. From germline, CDR1 is ENHRY and CDR2 SYGVKD. Time point reported: persistent/refractory GD, antithyroid drugs over 5 years with positive TRAb. RNA from PBMCs was the source of the TCR library.

The sequence was obtained from a woman in her thirties or forties with Graves disease. Sequencing was performed on peripheral blood mononuclear cells (PBMCs), taken when the disease was refractory, from a patient treated with antithyroid drugs. The chain is built from TRBV10-3 and TRBJ1-1, with D unresolved. CDR3 DNA sequence: TGTGCCATCAGTGACTGGGGCACTGAAGCTTTCTTT. Its protein product is CAISDWGTEAFF.